The present T cell receptor beta chain was sequenced within a study of T cells in tumors after PD-1 blockade. Study context: Patients received pembrolizumab 200 mg every 3 weeks or cemiplimab 350 mg every 2 weeks.

Study conclusions and caveats: Blood contained roughly 43% of the tumor's TCR clonotypes.

Sequencing used immunoSEQ multiplex PCR; TCRdb keeps in-frame clones, though not all of them. The table includes fewer than 7,500 clones, approximately 78% detected once. The CDR3 runs to 17 residues. J gave up 4 bases and V 6 bases, and 12 bases lay outside the gene matches. Germline V gene data show CDR1 as WSHSY and CDR2 as SAAADI. The count of this clone is one. Its specificity is unknown. The chain uses TRBV10-2 and TRBJ1-5; 10 bases are a match to TRBD1. The sequence was obtained from a human donor with advanced basal cell or squamous cell carcinoma (not recorded which). Source: PBMCs, taken after anti-PD-1 therapy. The CDR3 protein is CASSKSGQGRGNQPQHF. CDR3 coding DNA: TGCGCCAGCAGCAAGTCGGGACAGGGGAGGGGGAATCAGCCCCAGCATTTT.